This entry concerns a single T cell receptor (beta chain). Its matching antigen is unknown. Combining a sample-barcoded 5' primer with a J-beta primer mix, a second PCR ran for roughly 7 to 11 cycles. A template-switch adaptor with 12 random nucleotides tagged each cDNA molecule. Each CDR3 protein gets one entry after TCRdb re-called the 5' RACE reads with MiXCR. The data hold nearly 800,000 distinct CDR3 sequences, with 56% observed a single time. Germline-derived CDR1 and CDR2 are MNHEY and SVGEGT. This CDR3 has 14 residues. V shed 2 bases and J shed 0 bases, with 5 bases lying between them. The data were obtained in a study of blood T cells in healthy people across ages. Overall study findings and caveats: PBMCs left unsorted prevented a conclusive naive versus antigen-experienced comparison.

The V call is TRBV6-2 or TRBV6-3, the J call TRBJ2-4; D remains ambiguous. The TCR sequence derives from a man in his forties or fifties in good health. Material for sequencing was blood. The CDR3 spells CASSYGLAKNIQYF. DNA of the CDR3: TGTGCCAGCAGTTACGGTCTAGCCAAAAACATTCAGTACTTC.